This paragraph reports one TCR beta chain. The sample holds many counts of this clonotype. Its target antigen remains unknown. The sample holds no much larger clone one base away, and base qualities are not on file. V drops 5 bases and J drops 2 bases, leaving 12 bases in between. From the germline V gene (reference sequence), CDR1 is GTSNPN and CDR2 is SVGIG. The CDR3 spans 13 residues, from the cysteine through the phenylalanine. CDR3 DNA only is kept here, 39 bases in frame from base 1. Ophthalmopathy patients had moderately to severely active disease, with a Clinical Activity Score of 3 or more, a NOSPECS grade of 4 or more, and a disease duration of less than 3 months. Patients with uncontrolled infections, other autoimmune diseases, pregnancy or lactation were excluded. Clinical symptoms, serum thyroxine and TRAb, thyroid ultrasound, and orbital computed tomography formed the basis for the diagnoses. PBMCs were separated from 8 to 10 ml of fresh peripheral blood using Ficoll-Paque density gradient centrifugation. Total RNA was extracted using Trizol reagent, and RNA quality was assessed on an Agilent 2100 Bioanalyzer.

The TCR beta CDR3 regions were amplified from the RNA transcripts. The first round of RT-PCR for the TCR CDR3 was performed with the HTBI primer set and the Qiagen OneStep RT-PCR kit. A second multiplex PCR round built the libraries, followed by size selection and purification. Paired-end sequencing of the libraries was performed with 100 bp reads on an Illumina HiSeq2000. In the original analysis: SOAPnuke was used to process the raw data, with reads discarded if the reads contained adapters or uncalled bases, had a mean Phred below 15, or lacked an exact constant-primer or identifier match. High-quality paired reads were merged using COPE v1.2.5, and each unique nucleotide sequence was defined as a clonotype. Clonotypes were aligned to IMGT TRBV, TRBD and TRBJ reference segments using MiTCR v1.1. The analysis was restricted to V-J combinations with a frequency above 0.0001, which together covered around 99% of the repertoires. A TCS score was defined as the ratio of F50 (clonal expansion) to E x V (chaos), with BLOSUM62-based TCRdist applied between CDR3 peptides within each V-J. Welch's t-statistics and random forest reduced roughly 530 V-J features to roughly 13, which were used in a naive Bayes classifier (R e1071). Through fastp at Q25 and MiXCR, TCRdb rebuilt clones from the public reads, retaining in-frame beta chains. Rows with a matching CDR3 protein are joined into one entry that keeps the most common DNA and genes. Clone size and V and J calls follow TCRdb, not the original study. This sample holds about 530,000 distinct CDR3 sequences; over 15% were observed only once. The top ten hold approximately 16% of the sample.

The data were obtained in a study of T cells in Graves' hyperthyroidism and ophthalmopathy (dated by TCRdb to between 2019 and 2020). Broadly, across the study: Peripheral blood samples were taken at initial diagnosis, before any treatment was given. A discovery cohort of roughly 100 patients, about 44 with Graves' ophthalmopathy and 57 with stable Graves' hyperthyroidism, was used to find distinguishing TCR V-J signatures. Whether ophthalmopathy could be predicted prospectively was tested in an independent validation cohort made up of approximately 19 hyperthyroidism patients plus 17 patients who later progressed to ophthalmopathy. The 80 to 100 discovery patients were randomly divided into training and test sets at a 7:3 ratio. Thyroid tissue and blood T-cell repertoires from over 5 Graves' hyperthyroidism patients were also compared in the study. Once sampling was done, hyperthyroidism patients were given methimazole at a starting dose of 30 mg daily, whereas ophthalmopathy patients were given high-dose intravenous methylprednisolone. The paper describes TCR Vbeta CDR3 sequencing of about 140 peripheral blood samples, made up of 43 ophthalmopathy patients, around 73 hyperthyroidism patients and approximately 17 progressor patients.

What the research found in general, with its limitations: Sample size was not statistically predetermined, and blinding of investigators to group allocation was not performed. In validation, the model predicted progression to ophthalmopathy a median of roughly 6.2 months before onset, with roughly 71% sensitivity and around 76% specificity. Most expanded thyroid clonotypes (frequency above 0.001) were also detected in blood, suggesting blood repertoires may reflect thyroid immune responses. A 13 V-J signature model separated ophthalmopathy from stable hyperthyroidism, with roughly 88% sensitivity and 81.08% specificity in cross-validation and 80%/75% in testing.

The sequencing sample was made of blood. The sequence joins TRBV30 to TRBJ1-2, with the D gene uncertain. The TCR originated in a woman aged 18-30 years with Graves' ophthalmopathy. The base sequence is TGTGCCTGGGACGTCAGCGGGAACTATGGCTACACCTTC. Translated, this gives CAWDVSGNYGYTF.